The present entry profiles one T cell receptor beta chain with its context. Its matching antigen is unknown. This entry comes from a study of cytomegalovirus exposure and HLA in healthy donors. PCR used 60 Vbeta primers and 13 Jbeta primers. Sequencing used immunoSEQ multiplex PCR; TCRdb keeps in-frame clones, though not all of them. The sample shows over 100,000 clones, over 60% of them seen only once. Trimming shortened V by 3 bases and J by 8 bases, and 8 bases separated the two germline ends. CDR3 length: 12 amino acids. Germline CDR1 KGHSH, CDR2 LQKENI. Study-level findings and limits: Reports indicate that TCR beta sequences accurately predicted the HLA-A and HLA-B alleles of most subjects. Among the most significant clusters, several appeared linked to common viral pathogens in a later analysis.

The chain carries TRBV18 and TRBJ2-1; maybe TRBD2 (5 bases). The receptor's source is a man younger than 40 in good health and CMV-seropositive. Specimen: PBMCs. CDR3 sequence reads: CASSPSGDEQFF. Written as DNA, the CDR3 is TGTGCCAGCTCACCCTCCGGGGATGAGCAGTTCTTC.